The 15 T cell receptor beta chains given below trace back to one sample, sequenced in a study of Ad26.COV2.S vaccination and SARS-CoV-2 variants. The treatment is: 15 to 20 received Ad26.COV2.S at low or high dose, single or two shots; 5 received placebo; per-sample allocation not given. On day 63 after the first injection, vaccine and placebo recipients gave samples. Method: immunoSEQ multiplex PCR; TCRdb's copy keeps in-frame clones and lacks some. The sample consists of about 400,000 clones, around 89% of them appearing once. The sequences come from peripheral blood, collected in a trial of Ad26.COV2.S vaccine versus placebo. The source is a person between 18 and 65 years old who received the Ad26.COV2.S COVID-19 vaccine or a placebo.

This chain connects TRBV30 to TRBJ2-3; 8 bases are a match to TRBD1. CDR3 size: 12 residues. The V segment lost 7 bases and the J segment 12 bases; nucleotides outside the gene matches: 12. Per germline, CDR1 GTSNPN and CDR2 SVGIG (reference sequence). The CDR3, as DNA: TGTGCCTCTCATACTCCGGGACAGGATCAGTATTTT. It encodes CASHTPGQDQYF.

This chain connects TRBV27 to TRBJ1-1; D call uncertain. Germline V gene sequence: CDR1 MNHEY, CDR2 SMNVEV (reference sequence). Between the trimmed V and J ends, which lost 3 bases and 5 bases, there was a span of 10 bases. The CDR3 is 13 residues long. Written as DNA, the CDR3 is TGTGCCAGCAGTTTCTATCTGGGGACTGAAGCTTTCTTT. Amino acids: CASSFYLGTEAFF.

V and J are TRBV4-1 and TRBJ1-2; possible D gene TRBD1, 6 bases. Germline CDR1 and CDR2: MGHRA and YSYEKL. The CDR3 spans 15 residues. V lost 3 bases and J lost 5, with 16 bases in between. In DNA form, the CDR3 reads TGCGCCAGCAGCCAGGGGGGCACGAGGGGTTATGGCTACACCTTC. This sequence encodes CASSQGGTRGYGYTF.

This clone was seen once. V is TRBV11-1 and J is TRBJ1-2; a possible D gene is TRBD1 (6 bases). The CDR3 is made up of 14 amino acids. V dropped 5 bases and J dropped 4 bases, with 14 bases sitting between them. Germline V gives CDR1 SGHAT, CDR2 FQDESV (reference sequence). The CDR3 DNA follows: TGTGCCAGCAGCGGACTACAGGGCGGCTATGGCTACACCTTC. It translates to CASSGLQGGYGYTF.

The V gene is TRBV11-2, the J gene TRBJ2-1, with 10 bases aligning to TRBD2. The V gene's germline CDR1 is SGHAT and CDR2 FQNNGV. V lost 1 base to trimming and J lost 7 bases; unmatched junction nucleotides: 4. CDR3 length equals 15 residues. The CDR3: CASSLALAGANEQFF. CDR3 sequence (DNA): TGTGCCAGCAGCTTAGCTCTAGCGGGAGCGAATGAGCAGTTCTTC.

The chain combines TRBV27 with TRBJ2-3; 7 nucleotides line up with TRBD2. V lost 2 bases and J lost 0; bases outside the gene matches: 11. The CDR3 covers 18 residues. CDR1 MNHEY and CDR2 SMNVEV come from the germline V gene (reference sequence). The CDR3: CASSLGLADPASTDTQYF. Here the CDR3 DNA reads TGTGCCAGCAGTTTAGGGCTAGCGGATCCCGCTAGCACAGATACGCAGTATTTT.

The chain joins TRBV11-3 to TRBJ2-3, with D uncertain. The V end lost 6 bases, the J end lost 0 bases, and 13 bases lay between the germline ends. CDR1 is SGHNT and CDR2 is YENEEA in the germline V gene. This CDR3 spans 15 amino acids. Written as DNA, the CDR3 is TGTGCCAGCAGTTTTAGAAGGGTCAGCACAGATACGCAGTATTTT. Translating gives CASSFRRVSTDTQYF. Combining the CDR3 with reference TRBV11-3 and TRBJ2-3 gives the whole variable domain EAGVVQSPRYKIIEKKQPVAFWCNPISGHNTLYWYLQNLGQGPELLIRYENEEAVDDSQLPKDRFSAERLKGVDSTLKIQPAELGDSAVYLCASSFRRVSTDTQYFGPGTRLTVL.

The chain joins TRBV12-3 or TRBV12-4 to TRBJ1-2, with D unclear. This CDR3 has 13 residues. Between the trimmed V and J ends, which lost 2 bases and 3 bases, there was a span of 7 bases. CDR3 amino acids: CASSLPPHYGYTF. The CDR3 region has the DNA TGTGCCAGCAGTTTACCCCCTCACTATGGCTACACCTTC.

V and J are TRBV11-3 and TRBJ2-2; 8 bases are a match to TRBD1. The germline V gene has CDR1 SGHNT and CDR2 YENEEA. There are 16 residues in the CDR3. Germline trimming cut 5 bases from V and 2 bases from J; bases unmatched to any gene: 7. CDR3 DNA: TGTGCCAGCAGCCCAATGGACAGGGTAAACACCGGGGAGCTGTTTTTT. It codes for CASSPMDRVNTGELFF.

The gene calls are TRBV6-5 and TRBJ2-2; 8 bases fit TRBD2. The CDR3 contains 15 residues. Unmatched junction bases numbered 2, after V lost 1 base and J lost 4 bases. The germline V gene encodes CDR1 MNHEY and CDR2 SVGAGI. The CDR3 protein is CASSYYGRATGELFF. The CDR3 DNA reads TGTGCCAGCAGTTACTACGGGAGGGCCACCGGGGAGCTGTTTTTT.

The chain is built from TRBV5-6 and TRBJ1-2; 9 bases map to TRBD1. CDR1 and CDR2 from the germline V gene are SGHDT and YYEEEE. The CDR3 extends over 14 amino acids. J lost 8 bases, V lost 3 bases, and 8 bases had no gene match. The CDR3 reads CASSSSQGARGYTF. The CDR3 nucleotides are TGTGCCAGCAGCTCCTCACAGGGGGCGCGAGGCTACACCTTC.

This chain links TRBV21-1 with TRBJ1-5; the table names TRBD1, a call not compared with the DNA. TRBV21-1 is marked as a pseudogene. The CDR3 consists of 20 residues. CDR3 coding DNA: TGTGCCAGCAGCAAACTGGGTCCCGACAGGGAGTCTAAGGTTGGTCAGCCCCAGCATTTT. Translated: CASSKLGPDRESKVGQPQHF.

This sequence joins TRBV5-1 and TRBJ1-6; D is uncertain. Germline CDR1 SGHRS, CDR2 YFSETQ. With 1 base removed from V and 8 bases from J, the gap between germline ends came to 7 bases. This CDR3 region has 13 residues. In DNA form, the CDR3 reads TGCGCCAGCAGCTTGAGTATGTATTCACCCCTCCACTTT. The encoded protein is CASSLSMYSPLHF. Together with reference TRBV5-1 and TRBJ1-6, the CDR3 gives the full variable domain: KAGVTQTPRYLIKTRGQQVTLSCSPISGHRSVSWYQQTPGQGLQFLFEYFSETQRNKGNFPGRFSGRQFSNSRSEMNVSTLELGDSALYLCASSLSMYSPLHFGNGTRLTVT.

V gene TRBV6-4 combines with J gene TRBJ2-3; 12 bases fit TRBD2. In germline, CDR1 is MRHNA, CDR2 SNTAGT. The V gene end was trimmed by 6 bases and the J gene end by 3 bases; junction bases not matched to a gene: 7. The CDR3 is made up of 16 amino acids. CDR3 amino acids: CASSETSGRGTDTQYF. For the CDR3, the DNA is TGTGCCAGCAGCGAGACTAGCGGGAGAGGTACAGATACGCAGTATTTT.

The chain joins TRBV28 to TRBJ2-6, with D perhaps assigned TRBD1 or TRBD2 (5 bases each). CDR3 length: 17 residues. The germline V and J ends were trimmed by 3 bases and 2 bases, with 14 bases remaining between them. CDR1 is MDHEN, CDR2 SYDVKM, per germline. Written as DNA, the CDR3 is TGTGCCAGCAGTTTGTGGGGGAATTCAGCTGGGGCCAACGTCCTGACTTTC. Translating it yields CASSLWGNSAGANVLTF.